This T cell receptor beta chain was profiled in a study of shared T cell receptors in the human thymus. The CDR3 runs 12 residues. The germline V gene encodes CDR1 MNHNY and CDR2 SVGAGI (reference sequence). The germline V and J ends were trimmed by 5 bases and 3 bases, with 8 bases remaining between them. Repertoires were generated with immunoSEQ multiplex PCR, while TCRdb's copy carries only in-frame clones and drops some. Here the sample spans about 660,000 clones, roughly 86% being singletons. In addition, the sample was reused for a study of human thymus T cells.

The chain combines TRBV6-6 with TRBJ2-7; D not certain. The sequencing sample was made of thymocytes. The sequence derives from a boy under two years old with a congenital heart defect. DNA of the CDR3: TGTGCCAGCAGTCTCAGGAACTACGAGCAGTACTTC. It translates to CASSLRNYEQYF.